The source of this T cell receptor (beta chain) is a study of blood T cell repertoires in COVID-19. Overall study: Both acute and convalescent COVID-19 samples were obtained from the United States, Italy and Spain. Sources were T cells, B-cell-depleted T cells, or PBMCs; the material itself was cDNA or gDNA.

In the original processing: Nucleated cell number was recorded as an estimate derived from reference gene primer amplification. Libraries were prepared by immunoSEQ multiplex PCR; TCRdb keeps only in-frame clonotypes and omits some of them. The V and J calls and the clone size are those of that table, but D and trimming were determined from the DNA. This sample has approximately 210,000 clones, with roughly four fifths found just once. Trimming left V 7 bases short and J 4 bases short, with 13 bases between. Germline CDR1 reads SNHLY; CDR2 reads FYNNEI. The CDR3 covers 14 residues. Material for sequencing was peripheral blood. The sequence was obtained from a woman between 40 and 50 years old with acute or convalescent COVID-19. The chain uses TRBV2 and TRBJ2-2; D unclear. The CDR3 reads CASTSGRGTGELFF. CDR3 sequence (DNA): TGTGCCAGCACCTCGGGTCGAGGCACCGGGGAGCTGTTTTTT.